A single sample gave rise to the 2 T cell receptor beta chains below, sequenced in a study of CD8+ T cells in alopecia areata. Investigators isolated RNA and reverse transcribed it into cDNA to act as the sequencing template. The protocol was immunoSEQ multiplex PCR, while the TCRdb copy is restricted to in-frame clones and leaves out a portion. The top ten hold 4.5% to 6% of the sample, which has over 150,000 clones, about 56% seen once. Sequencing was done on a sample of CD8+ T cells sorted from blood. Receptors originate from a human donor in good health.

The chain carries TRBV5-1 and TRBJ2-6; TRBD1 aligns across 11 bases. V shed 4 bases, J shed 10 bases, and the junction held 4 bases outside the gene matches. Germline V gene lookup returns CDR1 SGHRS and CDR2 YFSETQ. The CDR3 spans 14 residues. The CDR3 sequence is CASSRDRGNNVLTF. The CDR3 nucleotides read TGCGCCAGCAGCCGGGACAGGGGGAATAACGTCCTGACTTTC.

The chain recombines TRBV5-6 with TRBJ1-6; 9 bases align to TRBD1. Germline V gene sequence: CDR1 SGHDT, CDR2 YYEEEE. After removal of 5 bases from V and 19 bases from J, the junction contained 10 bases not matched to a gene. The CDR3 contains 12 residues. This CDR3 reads CASRDGTGPPHF. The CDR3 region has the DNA TGTGCCAGCAGGGACGGGACAGGGCCACCTCACTTT.